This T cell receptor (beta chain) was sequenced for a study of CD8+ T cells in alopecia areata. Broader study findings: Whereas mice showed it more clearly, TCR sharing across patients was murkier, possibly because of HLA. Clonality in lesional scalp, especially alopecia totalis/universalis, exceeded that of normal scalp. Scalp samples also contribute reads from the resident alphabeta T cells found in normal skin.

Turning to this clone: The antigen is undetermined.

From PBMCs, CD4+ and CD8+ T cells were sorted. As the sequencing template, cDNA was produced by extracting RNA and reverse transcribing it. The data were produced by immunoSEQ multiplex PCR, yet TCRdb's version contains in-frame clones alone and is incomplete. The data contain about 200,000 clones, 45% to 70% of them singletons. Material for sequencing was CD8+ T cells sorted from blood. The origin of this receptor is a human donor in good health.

CDR3 in DNA: TGTGCCAGCAGCTTAGACTTCCCGGGGAACACTGAAGCTTTCTTT. It encodes CASSLDFPGNTEAFF. This chain connects TRBV7-6 to TRBJ1-1, with D hard to call. The CDR3 covers 15 residues. Germline CDR1 reads SGHVS; CDR2 reads FNYEAQ. V dropped 1 base and J dropped 1 base, with 10 bases sitting between them. The full variable domain, its missing parts supplied by reference TRBV7-6 and TRBJ1-1, is GAGVSQSPRYKVTKRGQDVALRCDPISGHVSLYWYRQALGQGPEFLTYFNYEAQQDKSGLPNDRFSAERPEGSISTLTIQRTEQRDSAMYRCASSLDFPGNTEAFFGQGTRLTVV.